The 23 T cell receptor beta chains below all came from one sample that was sequenced in a study of cytomegalovirus exposure and HLA in healthy donors. 60 Vbeta and 13 Jbeta primers were used in PCR. Repertoires were generated with immunoSEQ multiplex PCR, while TCRdb's copy carries only in-frame clones and drops some. The sample contains some 160,000 clones, about three quarters of which appear only once. The sample taken for sequencing was PBMCs. These receptors all stem from a woman aged 25-40 years in good health and CMV-seronegative.

V and J are TRBV29-1 and TRBJ2-5; TRBD2 matches at 9 bases. Judging by the DNA end, TRBJ2-7 fits better; the J call may be wrong. Germline V CDR1 and CDR2: SQVTM, ANQGSEA. The CDR3 consists of 12 residues. The CDR3, as DNA: TGCAGCGGACGGCGGGGGGGATACGAGCAGTACTTC. Translation: CSGRRGGYEQYF.

V usage is TRBV4-3 and J usage is TRBJ1-2; maybe TRBD1 (5 bases). Deletions cut 0 bases from V and 7 bases from J, with 18 bases between. CDR1 and CDR2 from the germline V gene are LGHNA and YSLEER. CDR3 length equals 16 residues. The CDR3 region has the DNA TGCGCCAGCAGCCAAGATTTGCGTTTTCAGGGTAGTGGCTACACCTTC. Protein product: CASSQDLRFQGSGYTF.

The chain combines TRBV9 with TRBJ1-6, with 7 bases fitting TRBD1. CDR1 and CDR2 from the germline V gene are SGDLS and YYNGEE. The CDR3 totals 16 residues. Losses at the gene ends were 0 bases for V and 7 bases for J; bases not matched to a gene: 7. The CDR3 bases are TGTGCCAGCAGCGTAGGAGGGGGCTGGGGCAATTCACCCCTCCACTTT. Translation gives CASSVGGGWGNSPLHF.

The rearrangement joins TRBV25-1 to TRBJ2-2; 13 bases map to TRBD2. V was pared by 4 bases and J by 5 bases, with 4 bases of the junction left unmatched. CDR3 length: 16 residues. Germline CDR1 reads MGHDK; CDR2 reads SYGVNS. CDR3 in DNA: TGTGCCAGCAGTGTACTAGCGGGGGGGCCTACCGGGGAGCTGTTTTTT. Translated: CASSVLAGGPTGELFF.

V is TRBV5-1 and J is TRBJ2-2, with 10 bases matching TRBD1. With 3 bases clipped from V and 5 bases from J, the junction kept 7 bases outside the gene matches. CDR3 length equals 16 residues. CDR1 and CDR2 from the germline V gene are SGHRS and YFSETQ. The chain's CDR3 is CASSSQSGQGTGELFF. In DNA form, the CDR3 reads TGCGCCAGCAGCTCCCAGTCGGGACAGGGGACCGGGGAGCTGTTTTTT.

The chain couples TRBV19 to TRBJ1-2, with 7 positions matching TRBD1. Germline-derived CDR1 and CDR2 are LNHDA and SQIVND (reference sequence). The CDR3 totals 12 residues. Trimming took 9 bases from V and 5 from J; bases not matched to a gene: 6. DNA of the CDR3: TGTGCCAGCGACCGGACAGGTTATGGCTACACCTTC. Amino acids: CASDRTGYGYTF.

This clone was observed once. The rearrangement joins TRBV19 to TRBJ2-3; 7 nucleotides line up with TRBD1. CDR1 is LNHDA, CDR2 SQIVND, per germline (reference sequence). J lost 3 bases, V lost 6 bases, and 12 bases had no gene match. The CDR3 spans 16 residues. The CDR3 region is CASRRQGTYSTDTQYF. CDR3 nucleotide sequence: TGTGCCAGTAGGCGACAGGGAACGTATAGTACAGATACGCAGTATTTT. Together with reference TRBV19 and TRBJ2-3, the CDR3 gives the full variable domain: DGGITQSPKYLFRKEGQNVTLSCEQNLNHDAMYWYRQDPGQGLRLIYYSQIVNDFQKGDIAEGYSVSREKKESFPLTVTSAQKNPTAFYLCASRRQGTYSTDTQYFGPGTRLTVL.

CDR3 region: CASRGTGGGEKLFF. CDR3 DNA sequence: TGTGCCAGCAGGGGGACAGGGGGCGGTGAAAAACTGTTTTTT. The chain is built from TRBV27 and TRBJ1-4; 12 bases align to TRBD1. The V and J ends lost 6 bases and 7 bases, in that order; junction bases with no gene match: 3. Germline V gives CDR1 MNHEY, CDR2 SMNVEV (reference sequence). CDR3 length equals 14 residues.

This clone has just one count. The chain combines TRBV5-1 with TRBJ2-1; 8 bases are shared with TRBD1. The V gene end was trimmed by 4 bases and the J gene end by 0 bases; junction bases not matched to a gene: 3. The CDR3 consists of 15 residues. Germline assignment: CDR1 SGHRS and CDR2 YFSETQ. CDR3 nucleotides: TGCGCCAGCAGCGGGACAGGCAACTCCTACAATGAGCAGTTCTTC. Its translation: CASSGTGNSYNEQFF.

The V gene is TRBV5-6, the J gene TRBJ2-3; D gene unclear. The germline V and J ends were trimmed by 1 base and 6 bases, with 3 bases remaining between them. The CDR3 runs 11 residues. Germline V CDR1 and CDR2: SGHDT, YYEEEE. The CDR3 nucleotides are TGTGCCAGCAGCTTGTCTGATACGCAGTATTTT. This translates into CASSLSDTQYF.

V gene TRBV11-2 combines with J gene TRBJ1-1; TRBD1 is a possible D gene (5 bases). CDR1 is SGHAT and CDR2 is FQNNGV in the germline V gene. The V and J ends lost 0 bases and 7 bases respectively, with 12 bases between them. This CDR3 has 14 amino acids. The CDR3 DNA reads as TGTGCCAGCAGCTTAGACCGGGGGGTGAGTGAAGCTTTCTTT. It specifies CASSLDRGVSEAFF.

The chain employs TRBV2 and TRBJ1-4; D not resolved. CDR3 length: 11 residues. V was trimmed by 6 bases and J by 4 bases, leaving 3 bases between them. Germline CDR1 is SNHLY and CDR2 is FYNNEI. CDR3 residues: CASSHNEKLFF. The CDR3 DNA sequence: TGTGCCAGCAGCCATAATGAAAAACTGTTTTTT.

The gene calls are TRBV5-4 and TRBJ1-1; D possibly corresponds to TRBD1 (6 bases). Trimming took off 4 bases at V and 0 bases at J, with 13 bases between the two ends. The CDR3 totals 15 residues. CDR1 and CDR2 (germline): SGHNT, YYREEE (reference sequence). CDR3 nucleotide sequence: TGTGCCAGCAGCCCGCAAGGGACAATGAACACTGAAGCTTTCTTT. Protein sequence: CASSPQGTMNTEAFF.

This rearrangement joins TRBV2 to TRBJ2-1; TRBD2 agrees at 8 bases. Trimming took 9 bases from V and 3 from J; bases not matched to a gene: 7. This CDR3 is built from 14 residues. Germline V gene lookup returns CDR1 SNHLY and CDR2 FYNNEI. The CDR3 sequence is CASSKRGYYNEQFF. The DNA for the CDR3 is TGTGCCAGTAGCAAGCGGGGGTACTACAATGAGCAGTTCTTC.

Concerning this clone: The junction shows a germline mismatch at one end, possibly a read error. The rearrangement uses TRBV7-7 and TRBJ2-7; unclear D gene. CDR3 length equals 13 residues. The germline V gene has CDR1 SSHAT and CDR2 FNYEAQ (reference sequence). Here the CDR3 reads CASSQGNSYEQYF. CDR3 coding DNA: TGTGCTAGCAGCCAAGGCAACAGCTACGAGCAGTACTTC.

This chain links TRBV7-8 with TRBJ1-1; TRBD1 is a possible D gene (6 bases). V was shortened by 6 bases and J by 0 bases, with 11 bases between the two germline ends. The CDR3 spans 14 residues. Germline lookup yields CDR1 SGHVS and CDR2 FQNEAQ. The CDR3 bases are TGTGCCAGCAGGGAGGGGGGGCTGAACACTGAAGCTTTCTTT. It specifies CASREGGLNTEAFF.

The CDR3 bases are TGCAGCGCCGACAGAACGAACACCGGGGAGCTGTTTTTT. Protein product: CSADRTNTGELFF. The rearrangement uses TRBV29-1 and TRBJ2-2, with D possibly being TRBD1 (5 bases). CDR3 length: 13 residues. Looked up from germline, CDR1 is SQVTM and CDR2 is ANQGSEA. V was shortened by 7 bases and J by 0 bases, with 9 bases between the two germline ends.

CDR3 in amino acids: CASSLTGKTEAFF. CDR3 DNA sequence: TGCGCCAGCAGCTTGACAGGAAAAACTGAAGCTTTCTTT. J is TRBJ1-1 and V is TRBV5-1, with D possibly being TRBD1 (5 bases). This CDR3 has 13 residues. In germline, CDR1 is SGHRS, CDR2 YFSETQ. Deletions cut 1 base from V and 5 bases from J, with 9 bases between.

Notes on this clone: One end of the junction varies from germline; a read error may be responsible. The V gene is TRBV18, the J gene TRBJ2-7, with 8 bases fitting TRBD1. The V gene's germline CDR1 is KGHSH and CDR2 LQKENI. The CDR3 sequence is 17 residues long. CDR3 nucleotide sequence: TGTGCCAGCTCGCCACTCCCGTTAAGACAGGGGTCCTACGAGCAGTACTTC. It codes for CASSPLPLRQGSYEQYF.

V usage is TRBV19 and J usage is TRBJ1-2; TRBD1 agrees at 8 bases. The trim removed 4 bases at V and 0 bases at J, leaving 10 bases unmatched. In germline, CDR1 is LNHDA, CDR2 SQIVND (reference sequence). The CDR3 is made up of 17 amino acids. The CDR3 protein is CASSTRGTGYSNYGYTF. The CDR3 DNA is TGTGCCAGTAGTACCCGCGGGACAGGATATTCTAACTATGGCTACACCTTC. Filled out from reference TRBV19 and TRBJ1-2, the complete variable domain reads DGGITQSPKYLFRKEGQNVTLSCEQNLNHDAMYWYRQDPGQGLRLIYYSQIVNDFQKGDIAEGYSVSREKKESFPLTVTSAQKNPTAFYLCASSTRGTGYSNYGYTFGSGTRLTVV.

The CDR3 DNA sequence: TGTGCCAGCAGTGAACCGGCAGGGTCAGGGCTCCAGGATCAGCCCCAGCATTTT. Protein product: CASSEPAGSGLQDQPQHF. The chain couples TRBV2 to TRBJ1-5; a weak D match, TRBD1 (5 bases). The V end was cut by 2 bases, the J end by 5 bases, with 22 bases between. The V gene's germline CDR1 is SNHLY and CDR2 FYNNEI. This CDR3 has 18 amino acids.

V gene TRBV21-1 combines with J gene TRBJ2-1; the table's D gene call, TRBD1, was not cross checked with the DNA. TRBV21-1 counts as a pseudogene. The CDR3 is made up of 16 amino acids. This CDR3 reads CARKRTPGQGGNEQFF. CDR3 in DNA: TGTGCCAGAAAAAGGACTCCGGGACAGGGTGGAAATGAGCAGTTCTTC.

Remarks on this clone: One end of the junction does not line up with germline, which may come from a read error. The chain has TRBV11-2 and TRBJ1-5; D gene unclear. The CDR3 is 14 residues long. In germline, CDR1 is SGHAT, CDR2 FQNNGV. CDR3 in DNA: TGTGCCAGCAGCCTAGACATAGGCAATCAGCCCCAGCATTTT. Encoded protein: CASSLDIGNQPQHF.